This note documents a single TCR beta chain sequence. The V gene lost 6 bases and the J gene lost 0 bases, with 15 bases spanning the gap. The CDR3 consists of 15 residues. CDR1 ENHRY and CDR2 SYGVKD come from the germline V gene. Preparation of the TCRbeta library involved a method that used unique molecular identifiers. TCRdb itself ran the PCR reads through MiXCR, one entry per CDR3 protein. The sample lists about 580,000 distinct CDR3 sequences, about 21% occurring once. This specimen belongs to a study of T-cell reconstitution after alpha-beta-depleted transplantation in children. This chain links TRBV10-3 with TRBJ2-7; D is perhaps TRBD2 (7 bases). The specimen was PBMCs, mostly from graft donor cells, collected 360 days after TCRalphabeta/CD19-depleted stem cell transplant. This receptor was obtained from a boy younger than two who had a stem cell transplant for acute myeloid leukemia, so the T cells may come from the graft donor. The CDR3 DNA follows: TGTGCCATCAGGGGGGGGCAGGAATCCTCCTACGAGCAGTACTTC. Translation: CAIRGGQESSYEQYF.